The TCR beta chain under discussion was sequenced for a study of OX40 agonist ivuxolimab in advanced cancers. Turning to the study itself: An agonistic anti-OX40 (CD134) antibody, ivuxolimab, was used to treat the patients.

This clone came up once. Its antigen is unidentified. Study results and caveats: Averaged across samples, CD8+ T cells carried more expanded clones than CD4+ did.

The V end lost 5 bases, the J end lost 5 bases, and 16 bases lay between the germline ends. The CDR3 is 14 amino acids. CDR1 and CDR2 from the germline V gene are SGHAT and FQDESV (reference sequence). Profiled with immunoSEQ multiplex PCR; TCRdb holds only in-frame clones, not every one. The sample has about 92,000 clones, about 91% seen once. The chain recombines TRBV11-1 with TRBJ2-7; either TRBD1 or TRBD2 may supply D (5 bases each). Sequencing was performed on CD4+ or CD8+ T cells sorted from blood, taken in a trial of the OX40 agonist ivuxolimab. This clonotype was obtained from an adult with an advanced solid tumor such as melanoma, head and neck, liver or kidney cancer. CDR3: CASSLGTGRDEQYF. For the CDR3, the DNA is TGTGCCAGCAGCCTCGGGACCGGTCGGGACGAGCAGTACTTC.